This T cell receptor (beta chain) was documented in a study of breast tumors, draining lymph nodes, adjacent tissues. Breast cancer patients provided tissue from their axillary draining lymph nodes. Study-level findings and limits: Tumor repertoires ranked between lymph nodes and nontumor tissue in diversity, with V and J gene preferences.

This clonotype was seen only a few times. Its target is not known. This may arise from a read error, as a much more abundant clone is one base away. The length of the CDR3 is 13 residues. CDR1 is SGHTS, CDR2 YDEGEE, per germline. Via MiXCR, TCRdb re-called the multiplex PCR reads, giving one row per CDR3 protein. Here the sample spans around 100,000 distinct CDR3 sequences, around 20% being singletons. This sequence originates from a female donor with breast cancer. Some clones in this sample may be carry-over from other donors' samples. The chain carries TRBV5-8 and TRBJ1-2; D ambiguous. Sequenced sample: axillary lymph node tissue. The CDR3 nucleotides read TGTGCCAGCAGCCCCAAAAACAGTTATGGCTACGCCTTC. Amino acid sequence: CASSPKNSYGYAF.